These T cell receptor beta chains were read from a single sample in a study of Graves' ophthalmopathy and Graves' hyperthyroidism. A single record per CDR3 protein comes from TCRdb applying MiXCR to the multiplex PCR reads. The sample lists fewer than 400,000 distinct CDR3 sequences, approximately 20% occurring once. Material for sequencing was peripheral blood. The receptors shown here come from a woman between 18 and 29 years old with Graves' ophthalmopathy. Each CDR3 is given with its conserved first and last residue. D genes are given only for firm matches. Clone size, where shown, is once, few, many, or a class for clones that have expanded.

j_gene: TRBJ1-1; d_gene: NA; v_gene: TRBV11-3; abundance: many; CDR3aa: CASSLGNRSPEAFF; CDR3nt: TGTGCCAGCAGCTTAGGGAACAGATCCCCTGAAGCTTTCTTT
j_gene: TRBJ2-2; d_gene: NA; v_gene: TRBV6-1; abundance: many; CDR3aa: CASRKHTGELFF; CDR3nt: TGTGCCAGCAGAAAGCATACCGGGGAGCTGTTTTTT
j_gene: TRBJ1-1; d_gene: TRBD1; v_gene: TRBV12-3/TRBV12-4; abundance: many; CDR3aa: CASSPPGTGTEAFF; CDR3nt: TGTGCCAGCAGTCCCCCAGGGACAGGCACTGAAGCTTTCTTT
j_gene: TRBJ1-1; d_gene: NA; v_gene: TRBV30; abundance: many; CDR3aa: CACLYRDALRAFF; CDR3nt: TGTGCCTGCCTGTACCGGGACGCTCTTCGAGCTTTCTTT
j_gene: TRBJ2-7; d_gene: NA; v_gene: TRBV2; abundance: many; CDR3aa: CASRGWGRNSYEQYF; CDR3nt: TGTGCCAGCAGGGGGTGGGGACGGAACTCCTACGAGCAGTACTTC
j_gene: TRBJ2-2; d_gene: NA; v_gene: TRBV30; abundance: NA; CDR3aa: CAWSDTGRELFF; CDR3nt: TGTGCCTGGAGCGATACAGGAAGGGAGCTGTTTTTT
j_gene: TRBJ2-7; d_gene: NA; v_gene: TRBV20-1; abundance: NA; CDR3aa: CSAREVLSSYEQYF; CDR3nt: TGCAGTGCTAGAGAGGTACTGTCCTCCTACGAGCAGTACTTC
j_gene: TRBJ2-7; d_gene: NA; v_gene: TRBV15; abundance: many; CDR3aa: CATSSTRGGLPGSEQYF; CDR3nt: TGTGCCACCAGCTCCACCAGGGGGGGGCTACCCGGATCCGAGCAGTACTTC
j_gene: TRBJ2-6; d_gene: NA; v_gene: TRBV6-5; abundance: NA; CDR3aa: CASSSGAGANVLTF; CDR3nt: TGTGCCAGCAGTTCAGGGGCCGGGGCCAACGTCCTGACTTTC
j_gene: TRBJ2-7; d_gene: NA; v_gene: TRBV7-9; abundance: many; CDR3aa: CASSLAYQPYEQYF; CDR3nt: TGTGCCAGCAGCTTAGCCTACCAACCCTACGAGCAGTACTTC
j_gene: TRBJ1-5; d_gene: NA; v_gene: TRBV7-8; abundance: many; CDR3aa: CASSPPVGRVLGNQPQHF; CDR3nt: TGTGCCAGCAGCCCTCCCGTTGGGAGGGTCCTGGGCAATCAGCCCCAGCATTTT
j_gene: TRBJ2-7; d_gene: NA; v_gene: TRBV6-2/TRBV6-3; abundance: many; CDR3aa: CASSSSPSLASSYEQYF; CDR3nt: TGTGCCAGCAGTTCTTCCCCGAGTTTGGCCTCATCCTACGAGCAGTACTTC
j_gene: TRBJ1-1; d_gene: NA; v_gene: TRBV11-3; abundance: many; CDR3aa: CASSLEVGGEAFF; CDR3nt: TGTGCCAGCAGCCTAGAGGTAGGAGGGGAAGCTTTCTTT
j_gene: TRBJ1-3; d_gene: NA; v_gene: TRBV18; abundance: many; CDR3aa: CASSSGVSGNTIYF; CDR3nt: TGTGCCAGCTCATCGGGGGTCTCTGGAAACACCATATATTTT
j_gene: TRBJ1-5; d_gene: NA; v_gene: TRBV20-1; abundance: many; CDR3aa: CSASVAGNSNQPQHF; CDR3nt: TGCAGTGCTAGCGTGGCAGGTAATAGCAATCAGCCCCAGCATTTT
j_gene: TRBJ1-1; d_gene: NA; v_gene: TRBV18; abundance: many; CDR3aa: CASSPLRGQAEAFF; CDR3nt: TGTGCCAGCTCACCACTTCGGGGGCAGGCTGAAGCTTTCTTT
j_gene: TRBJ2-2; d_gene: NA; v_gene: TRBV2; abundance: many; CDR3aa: CASSTIRGTGELFF; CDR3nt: TGTGCCAGCAGCACTATAAGGGGGACCGGGGAGCTGTTTTTT
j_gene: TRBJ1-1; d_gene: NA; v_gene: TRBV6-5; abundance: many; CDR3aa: CASSYGNKAFF; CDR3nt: TGTGCCAGCAGTTACGGTAATAAAGCTTTCTTT
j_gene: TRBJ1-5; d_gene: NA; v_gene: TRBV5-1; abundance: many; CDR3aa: CASSLAGNNQPQHF; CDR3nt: TGCGCCAGCAGCTTGGCAGGGAACAATCAGCCCCAGCATTTT
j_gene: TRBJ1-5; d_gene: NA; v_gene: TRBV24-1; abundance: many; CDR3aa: CATSPEYSNQPQHF; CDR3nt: TGTGCCACCAGTCCCGAGTATAGCAATCAGCCCCAGCATTTT
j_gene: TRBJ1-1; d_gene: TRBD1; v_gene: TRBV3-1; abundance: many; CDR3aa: CASSQGQGLSMNTEAFF; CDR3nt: TGTGCCAGCAGCCAAGGACAGGGCCTATCCATGAACACTGAAGCTTTCTTT
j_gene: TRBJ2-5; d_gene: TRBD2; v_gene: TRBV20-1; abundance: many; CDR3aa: CSALPARLAGTETQYF; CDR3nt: TGCAGTGCCCTACCGGCGAGACTAGCGGGGACTGAGACCCAGTACTTC
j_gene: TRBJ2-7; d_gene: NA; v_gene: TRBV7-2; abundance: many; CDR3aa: CASSPTTDYEQYF; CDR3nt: TGTGCCAGCAGCCCCACGACAGACTACGAGCAGTACTTC
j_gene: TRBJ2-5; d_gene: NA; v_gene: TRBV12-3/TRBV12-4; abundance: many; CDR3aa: CASSLGLRETQYF; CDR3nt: TGTGCCAGCAGTTTGGGGCTGAGGGAGACCCAGTACTTC